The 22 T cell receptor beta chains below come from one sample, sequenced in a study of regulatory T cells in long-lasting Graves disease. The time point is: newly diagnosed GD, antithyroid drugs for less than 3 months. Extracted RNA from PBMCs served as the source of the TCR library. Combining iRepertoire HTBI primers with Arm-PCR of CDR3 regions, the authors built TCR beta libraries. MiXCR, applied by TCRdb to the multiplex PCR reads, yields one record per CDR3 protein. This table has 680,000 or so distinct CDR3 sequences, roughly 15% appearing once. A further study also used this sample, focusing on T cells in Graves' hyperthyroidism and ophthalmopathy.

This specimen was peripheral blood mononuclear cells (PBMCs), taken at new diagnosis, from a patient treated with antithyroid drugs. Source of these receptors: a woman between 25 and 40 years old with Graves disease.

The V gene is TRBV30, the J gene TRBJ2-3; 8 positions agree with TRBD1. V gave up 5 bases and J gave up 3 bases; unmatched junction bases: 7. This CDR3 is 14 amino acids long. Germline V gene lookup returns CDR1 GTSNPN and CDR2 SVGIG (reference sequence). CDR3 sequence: CAWGTGERTDTQYF. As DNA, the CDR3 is TGTGCCTGGGGGACAGGTGAACGAACAGATACGCAGTATTTT.

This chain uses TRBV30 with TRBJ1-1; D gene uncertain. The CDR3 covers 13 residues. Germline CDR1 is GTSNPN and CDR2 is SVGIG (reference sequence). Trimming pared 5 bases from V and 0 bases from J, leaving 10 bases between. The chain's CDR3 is CAWVGRMNTEAFF. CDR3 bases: TGTGCCTGGGTCGGTAGAATGAACACTGAAGCTTTCTTT. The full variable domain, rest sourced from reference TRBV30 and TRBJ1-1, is SQTIHQWPATLVQPVGSPLSLECTVEGTSNPNLYWYRQAAGRGLQLLFYSVGIGQISSEVPQNLSASRPQDRQFILSSKKLLLSDSGFYLCAWVGRMNTEAFFGQGTRLTVV.

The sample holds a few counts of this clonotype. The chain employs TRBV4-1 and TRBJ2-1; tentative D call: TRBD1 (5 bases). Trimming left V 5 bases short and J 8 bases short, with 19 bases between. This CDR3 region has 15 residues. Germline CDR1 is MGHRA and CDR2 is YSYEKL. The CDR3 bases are TGCGCCAGCAGCTACACGGCACCACAGGAATATGAGCAGTTCTTC. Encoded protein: CASSYTAPQEYEQFF.

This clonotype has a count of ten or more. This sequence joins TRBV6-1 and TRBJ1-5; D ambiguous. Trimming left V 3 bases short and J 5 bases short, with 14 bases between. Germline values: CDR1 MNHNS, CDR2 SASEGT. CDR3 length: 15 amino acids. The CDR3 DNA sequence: TGTGCCAGCAGTGACGACGACGGAGGTTATCAGCCCCAGCATTTT. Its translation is CASSDDDGGYQPQHF.

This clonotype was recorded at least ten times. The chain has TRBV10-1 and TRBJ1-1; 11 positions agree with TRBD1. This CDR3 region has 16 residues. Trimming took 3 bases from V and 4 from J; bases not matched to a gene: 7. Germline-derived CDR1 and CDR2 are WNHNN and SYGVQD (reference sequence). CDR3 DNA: TGCGCCAGCAGTGACTCTCCCGGGACAGGGGGCACTGAAGCTTTCTTT. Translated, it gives CASSDSPGTGGTEAFF.

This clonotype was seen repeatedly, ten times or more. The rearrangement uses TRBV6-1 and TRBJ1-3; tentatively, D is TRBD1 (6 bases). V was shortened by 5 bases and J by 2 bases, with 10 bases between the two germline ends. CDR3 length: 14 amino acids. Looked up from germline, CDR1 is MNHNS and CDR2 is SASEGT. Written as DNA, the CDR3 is TGTGCCAGCAGTCCAGGGGTAACTGGAAACACCATATATTTT. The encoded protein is CASSPGVTGNTIYF.

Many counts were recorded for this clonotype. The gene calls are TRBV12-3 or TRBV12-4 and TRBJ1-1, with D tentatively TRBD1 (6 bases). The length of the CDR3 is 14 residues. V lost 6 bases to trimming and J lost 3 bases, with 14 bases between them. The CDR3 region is CASRPDRWDTEAFF. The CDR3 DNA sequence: TGTGCCAGCAGACCCGACAGGTGGGACACTGAAGCTTTCTTT.

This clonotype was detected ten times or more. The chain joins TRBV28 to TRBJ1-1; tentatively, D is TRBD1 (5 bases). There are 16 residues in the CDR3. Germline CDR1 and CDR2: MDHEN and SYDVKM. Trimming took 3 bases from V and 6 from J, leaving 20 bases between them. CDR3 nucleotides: TGTGCCAGCAGTTTGAGCGGAATTGGCAGGGAGTCTGAAGCTTTCTTT. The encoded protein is CASSLSGIGRESEAFF.

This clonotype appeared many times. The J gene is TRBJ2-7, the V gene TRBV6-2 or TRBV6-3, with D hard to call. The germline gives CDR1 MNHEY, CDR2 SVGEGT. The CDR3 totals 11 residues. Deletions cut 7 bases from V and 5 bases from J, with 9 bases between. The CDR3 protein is CASNIRDEQYF. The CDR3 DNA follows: TGTGCCAGCAATATACGGGACGAGCAGTACTTC.

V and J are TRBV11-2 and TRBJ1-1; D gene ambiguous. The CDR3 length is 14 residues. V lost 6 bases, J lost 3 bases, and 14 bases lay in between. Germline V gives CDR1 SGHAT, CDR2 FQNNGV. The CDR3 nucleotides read TGTGCCAGCAGTGAAGCGCGACGGCACACTGAAGCTTTCTTT. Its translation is CASSEARRHTEAFF.

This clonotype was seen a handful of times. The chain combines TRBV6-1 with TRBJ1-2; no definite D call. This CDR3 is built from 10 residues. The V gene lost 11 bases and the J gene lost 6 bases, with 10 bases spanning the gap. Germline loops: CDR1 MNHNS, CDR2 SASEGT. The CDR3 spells CAGRSDGYTF. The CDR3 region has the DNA TGTGCCGGGCGGTCAGATGGCTACACCTTC.

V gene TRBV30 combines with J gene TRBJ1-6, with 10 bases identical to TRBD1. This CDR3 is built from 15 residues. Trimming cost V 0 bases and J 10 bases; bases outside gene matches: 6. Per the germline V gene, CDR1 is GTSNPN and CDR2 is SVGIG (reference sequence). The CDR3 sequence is CAWSVFRDRGSPLHF. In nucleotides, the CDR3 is TGTGCCTGGAGTGTCTTCCGGGACAGGGGCTCACCCCTCCACTTT. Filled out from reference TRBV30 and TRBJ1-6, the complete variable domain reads SQTIHQWPATLVQPVGSPLSLECTVEGTSNPNLYWYRQAAGRGLQLLFYSVGIGQISSEVPQNLSASRPQDRQFILSSKKLLLSDSGFYLCAWSVFRDRGSPLHFGNGTRLTVT.

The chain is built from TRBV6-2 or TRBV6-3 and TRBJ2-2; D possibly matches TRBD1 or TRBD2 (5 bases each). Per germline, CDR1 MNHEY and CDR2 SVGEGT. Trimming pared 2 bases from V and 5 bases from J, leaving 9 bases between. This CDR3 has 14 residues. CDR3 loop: CASSYQWGTGELFF. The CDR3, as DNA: TGTGCCAGCAGTTACCAATGGGGGACCGGGGAGCTGTTTTTT.

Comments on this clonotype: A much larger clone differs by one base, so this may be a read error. The CDR3 coding sequence is TGTGCCAGCAGTGAATCAGCCCTAGGTCGCGCGTCTTACAATGAGCAGTTCTTC. Protein sequence: CASSESALGRASYNEQFF. V is TRBV6-1 and J is TRBJ2-1; D not resolved. The CDR3 spans 18 residues. The V end was cut by 2 bases, the J end by 4 bases, with 21 bases between. Germline CDR1 MNHNS, CDR2 SASEGT.

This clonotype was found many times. The CDR3 DNA reads as TGTGCCAGCAGCTTAGTCCCCAGGGCCTACGAGCAGTACTTC. It yields the protein CASSLVPRAYEQYF. J is TRBJ2-7 and V is TRBV7-9, with a weak D call TRBD1 (5 bases). Trimming left V 1 base short and J 2 bases short, with 9 bases between. The CDR3 has 14 amino acids. Per germline, CDR1 SEHNR and CDR2 FQNEAQ (reference sequence).

CDR3 nucleotides: TGCAGTGCTAAAGACAGGGTTCGATCGTATGAGCAGTTCTTC. Its protein product is CSAKDRVRSYEQFF. This chain uses TRBV20-1 with TRBJ2-1, with 7 bases matching TRBD1. CDR3 length: 14 amino acids. V was pared by 4 bases and J by 8 bases, with 11 bases of the junction left unmatched. CDR1 is DFQATT and CDR2 is SNEGSKA in the germline V gene (reference sequence).

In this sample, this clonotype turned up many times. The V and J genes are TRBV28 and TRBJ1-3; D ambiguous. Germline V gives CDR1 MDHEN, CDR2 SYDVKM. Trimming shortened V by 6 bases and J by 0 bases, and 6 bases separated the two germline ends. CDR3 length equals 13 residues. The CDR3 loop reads CASREISGNTIYF. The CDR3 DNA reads TGTGCCAGCAGGGAGATCTCTGGAAACACCATATATTTT.

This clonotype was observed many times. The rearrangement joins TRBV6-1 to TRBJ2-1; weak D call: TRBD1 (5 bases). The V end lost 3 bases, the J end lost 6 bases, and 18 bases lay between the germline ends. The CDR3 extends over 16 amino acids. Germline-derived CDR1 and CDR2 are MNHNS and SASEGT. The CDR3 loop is CASSDINRYPINEQFF. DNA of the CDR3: TGTGCCAGCAGTGATATAAACAGGTACCCCATCAATGAGCAGTTCTTC.

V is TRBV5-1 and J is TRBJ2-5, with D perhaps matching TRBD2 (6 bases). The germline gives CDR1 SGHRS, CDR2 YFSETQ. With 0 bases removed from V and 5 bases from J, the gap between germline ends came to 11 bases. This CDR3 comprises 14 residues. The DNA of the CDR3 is TGCGCCAGCAGCTTGGGGAGGGATTCCGAGACCCAGTACTTC. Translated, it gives CASSLGRDSETQYF.

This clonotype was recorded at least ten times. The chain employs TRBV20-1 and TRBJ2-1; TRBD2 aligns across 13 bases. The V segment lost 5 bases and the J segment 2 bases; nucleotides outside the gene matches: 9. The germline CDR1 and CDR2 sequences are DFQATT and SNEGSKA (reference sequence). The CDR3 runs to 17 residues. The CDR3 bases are TGCAGTGCTCCGGGACTAGCGGGGCGAGACACCTACAATGAGCAGTTCTTC. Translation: CSAPGLAGRDTYNEQFF.

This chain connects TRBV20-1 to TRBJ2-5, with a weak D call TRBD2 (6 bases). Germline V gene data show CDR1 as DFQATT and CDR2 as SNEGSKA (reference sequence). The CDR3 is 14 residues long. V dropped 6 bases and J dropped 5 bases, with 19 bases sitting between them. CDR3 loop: CSAPPSGGSETQYF. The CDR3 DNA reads TGCAGTGCACCCCCTAGTGGAGGGAGCGAGACCCAGTACTTC.

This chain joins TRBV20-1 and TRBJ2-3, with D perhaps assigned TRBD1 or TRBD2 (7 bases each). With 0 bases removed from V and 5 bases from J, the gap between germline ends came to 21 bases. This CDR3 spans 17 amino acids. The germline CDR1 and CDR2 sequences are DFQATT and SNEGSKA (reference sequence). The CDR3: CSAREPAGGGAGDTQYF. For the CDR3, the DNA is TGCAGTGCTAGAGAACCAGCAGGGGGGGGTGCAGGAGATACGCAGTATTTT.